A selection of T cell receptor beta chains follows, all from one sample in a study of radiation and T cells in renal cell carcinoma. Data came from immunoSEQ multiplex PCR; TCRdb stores just in-frame clones and leaves some out. The sample includes roughly 150,000 clones, approximately 90% seen only once; the top ten take under 15%. This specimen was blood, taken from a patient whose treatment included radiotherapy and nephrectomy. The source of these receptors is a woman aged 50 to 60 with renal cell carcinoma. CDR3s include the opening cysteine and the closing phenylalanine or tryptophan.

j_call,v_call,cdr3_aa
TRBJ2-1,TRBV14,CASSSYGRGRTNEQFF
TRBJ1-2,TRBV7-3,CASSMSQYGGYTF
TRBJ1-1,TRBV30,CAWTVAGAEAFF
TRBJ1-2,TRBV11-2,CASSQMPSESYGYTF
TRBJ1-5,TRBV6-1,CASSLPRFGEPQHF
TRBJ1-3,TRBV5-5,CASSLVTATGNTIYF
TRBJ1-2,TRBV19,CASSIDGLTVVSTF
TRBJ2-5,TRBV6-6,CASSSQGGQETQYF
TRBJ2-5,TRBV5-4,CASKKGGGETQYF
TRBJ1-2,TRBV5-4,CASSLGWTGGRGYTF
TRBJ2-3,TRBV18,CASSQTISGVTDTQYF
TRBJ1-1,TRBV19,CASAGTLGTEAFF
TRBJ2-6,TRBV6-5,CASSYSRGSGANVLTF
TRBJ1-3,TRBV19,CASTPGGDTIYF